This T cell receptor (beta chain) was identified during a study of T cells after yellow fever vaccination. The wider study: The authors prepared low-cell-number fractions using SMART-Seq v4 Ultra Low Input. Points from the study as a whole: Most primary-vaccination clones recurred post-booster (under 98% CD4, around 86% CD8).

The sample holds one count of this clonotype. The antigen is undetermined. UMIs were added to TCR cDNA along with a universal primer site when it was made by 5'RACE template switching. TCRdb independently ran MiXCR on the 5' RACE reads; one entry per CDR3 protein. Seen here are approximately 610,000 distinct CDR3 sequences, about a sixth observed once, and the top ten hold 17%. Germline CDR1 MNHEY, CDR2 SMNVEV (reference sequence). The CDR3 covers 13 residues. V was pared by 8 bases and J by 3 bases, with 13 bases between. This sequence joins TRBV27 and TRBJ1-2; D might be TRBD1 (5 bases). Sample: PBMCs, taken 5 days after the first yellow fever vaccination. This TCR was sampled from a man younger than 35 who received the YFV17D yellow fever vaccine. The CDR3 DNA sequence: TGTGCCAGCGGCAGGAGGGGCGACTATGGCTACACCTTC. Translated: CASGRRGDYGYTF.